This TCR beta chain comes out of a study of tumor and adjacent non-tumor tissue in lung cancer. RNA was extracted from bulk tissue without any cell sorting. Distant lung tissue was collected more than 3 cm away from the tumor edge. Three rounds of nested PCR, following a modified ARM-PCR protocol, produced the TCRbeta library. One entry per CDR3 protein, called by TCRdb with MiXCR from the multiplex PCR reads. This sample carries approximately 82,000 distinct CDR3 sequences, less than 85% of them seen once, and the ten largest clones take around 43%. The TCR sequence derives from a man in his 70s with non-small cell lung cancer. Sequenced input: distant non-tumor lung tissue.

The CDR3 DNA sequence: TGCAGTGCTAGCGATCGTCGCAGCGTCATTAACTATGGCTACACCTTC. It specifies CSASDRRSVINYGYTF. The V call is TRBV20-1, the J call TRBJ1-2, with no clear D. The length of the CDR3 is 16 residues. The V gene's germline CDR1 is DFQATT and CDR2 SNEGSKA (reference sequence). Trimming removed 3 bases at V and 1 base at J, with 18 bases between.